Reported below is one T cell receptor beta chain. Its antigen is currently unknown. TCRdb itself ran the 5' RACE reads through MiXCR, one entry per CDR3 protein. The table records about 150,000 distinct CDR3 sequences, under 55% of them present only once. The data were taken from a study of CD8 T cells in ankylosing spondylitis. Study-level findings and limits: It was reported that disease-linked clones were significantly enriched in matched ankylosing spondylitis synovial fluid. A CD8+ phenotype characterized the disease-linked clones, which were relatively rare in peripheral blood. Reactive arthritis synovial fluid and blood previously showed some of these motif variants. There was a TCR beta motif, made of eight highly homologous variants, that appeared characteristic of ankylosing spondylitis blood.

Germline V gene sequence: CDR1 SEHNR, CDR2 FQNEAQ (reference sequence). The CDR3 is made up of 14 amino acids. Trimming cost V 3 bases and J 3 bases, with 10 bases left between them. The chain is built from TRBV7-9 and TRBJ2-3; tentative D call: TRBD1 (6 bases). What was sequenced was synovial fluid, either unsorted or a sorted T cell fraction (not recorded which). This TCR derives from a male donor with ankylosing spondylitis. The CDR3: CASSLTGWTDTQYF. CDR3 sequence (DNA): TGTGCCAGCAGCTTGACAGGATGGACAGATACGCAGTATTTT.